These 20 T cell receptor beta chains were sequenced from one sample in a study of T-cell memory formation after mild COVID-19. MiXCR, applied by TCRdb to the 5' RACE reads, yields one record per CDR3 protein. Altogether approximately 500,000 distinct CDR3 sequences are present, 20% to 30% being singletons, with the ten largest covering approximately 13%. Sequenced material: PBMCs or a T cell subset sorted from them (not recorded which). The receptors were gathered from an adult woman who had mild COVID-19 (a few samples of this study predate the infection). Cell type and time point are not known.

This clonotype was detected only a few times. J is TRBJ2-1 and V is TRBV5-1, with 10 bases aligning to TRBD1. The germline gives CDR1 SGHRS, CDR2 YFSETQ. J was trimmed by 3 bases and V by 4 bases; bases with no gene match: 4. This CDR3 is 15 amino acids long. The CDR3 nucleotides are TGCGCCAGCAGCCGAGGGGACAGGGGCTACAATGAGCAGTTCTTC. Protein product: CASSRGDRGYNEQFF. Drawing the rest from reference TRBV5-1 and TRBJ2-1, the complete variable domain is KAGVTQTPRYLIKTRGQQVTLSCSPISGHRSVSWYQQTPGQGLQFLFEYFSETQRNKGNFPGRFSGRQFSNSRSEMNVSTLELGDSALYLCASSRGDRGYNEQFFGPGTRLTVL.

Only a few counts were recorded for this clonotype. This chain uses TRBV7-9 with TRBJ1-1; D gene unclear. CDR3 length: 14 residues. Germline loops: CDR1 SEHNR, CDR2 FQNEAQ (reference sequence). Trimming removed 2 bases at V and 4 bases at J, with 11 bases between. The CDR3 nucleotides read TGTGCCAGCAGCTTAAGAGGGTTGGCCACTGAAGCTTTCTTT. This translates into CASSLRGLATEAFF.

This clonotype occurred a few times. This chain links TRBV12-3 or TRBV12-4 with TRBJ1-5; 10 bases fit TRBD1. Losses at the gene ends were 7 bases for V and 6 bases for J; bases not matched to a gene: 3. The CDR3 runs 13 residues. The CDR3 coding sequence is TGTGCCAGCACCAGACAGGGGGCTCAGCCCCAGCATTTT. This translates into CASTRQGAQPQHF.

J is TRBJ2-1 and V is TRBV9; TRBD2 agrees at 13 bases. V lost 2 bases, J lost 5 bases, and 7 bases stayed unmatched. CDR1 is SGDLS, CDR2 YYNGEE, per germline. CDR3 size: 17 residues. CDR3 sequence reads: CASSVETGTSGDNEQFF. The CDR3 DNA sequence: TGTGCCAGCAGCGTCGAAACCGGGACTAGCGGGGACAATGAGCAGTTCTTC.

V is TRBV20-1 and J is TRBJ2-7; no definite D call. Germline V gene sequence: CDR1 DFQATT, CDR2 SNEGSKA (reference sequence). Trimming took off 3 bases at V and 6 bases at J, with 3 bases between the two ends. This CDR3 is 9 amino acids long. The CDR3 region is CSASTEQYF. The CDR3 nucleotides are TGCAGTGCTAGTACCGAGCAGTACTTC.

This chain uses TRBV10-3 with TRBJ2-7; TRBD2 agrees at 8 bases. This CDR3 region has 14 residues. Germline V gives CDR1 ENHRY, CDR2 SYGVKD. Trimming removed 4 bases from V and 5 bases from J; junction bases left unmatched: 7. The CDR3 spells CAISGRGAHNEQYF. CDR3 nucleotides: TGTGCCATCAGTGGGCGGGGGGCACACAACGAGCAGTACTTC.

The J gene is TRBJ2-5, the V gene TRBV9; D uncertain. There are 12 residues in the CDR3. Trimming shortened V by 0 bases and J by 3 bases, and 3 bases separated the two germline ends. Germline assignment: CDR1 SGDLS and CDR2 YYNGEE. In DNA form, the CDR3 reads TGTGCCAGCAGCGTAGGGGAAGAGACCCAGTACTTC. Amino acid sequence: CASSVGEETQYF. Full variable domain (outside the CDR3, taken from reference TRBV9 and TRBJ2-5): DSGVTQTPKHLITATGQRVTLRCSPRSGDLSVYWYQQSLDQGLQFLIQYYNGEERAKGNILERFSAQQFPDLHSELNLSSLELGDSALYFCASSVGEETQYFGPGTRLLVL.

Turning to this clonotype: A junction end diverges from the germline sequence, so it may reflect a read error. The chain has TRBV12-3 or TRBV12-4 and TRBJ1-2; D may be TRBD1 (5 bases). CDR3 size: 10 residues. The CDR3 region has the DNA TGTGCCAGCAGCCCGGGACCCCAGACATTC. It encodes CASSPGPQTF.

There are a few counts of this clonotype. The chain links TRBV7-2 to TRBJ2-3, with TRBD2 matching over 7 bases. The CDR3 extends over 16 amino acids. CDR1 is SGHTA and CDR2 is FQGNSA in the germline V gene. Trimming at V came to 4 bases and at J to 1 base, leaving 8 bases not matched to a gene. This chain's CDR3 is CASSSTSTLGTDTQYF. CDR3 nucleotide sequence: TGTGCCAGCAGCTCGACTAGCACCCTAGGCACAGATACGCAGTATTTT.

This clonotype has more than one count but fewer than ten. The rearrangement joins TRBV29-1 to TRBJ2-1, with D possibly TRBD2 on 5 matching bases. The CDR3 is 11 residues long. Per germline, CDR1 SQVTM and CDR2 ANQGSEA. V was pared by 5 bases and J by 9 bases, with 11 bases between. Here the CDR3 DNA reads TGCAGCGTTAAGGGAGCTAGTGAGCAGTTCTTC. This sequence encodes CSVKGASEQFF.

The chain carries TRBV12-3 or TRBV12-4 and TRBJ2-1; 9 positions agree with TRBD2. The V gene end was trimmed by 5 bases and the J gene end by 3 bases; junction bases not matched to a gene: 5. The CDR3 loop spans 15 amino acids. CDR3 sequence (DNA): TGTGCCAGCAGTCCGCGGACTAGCGACTACAATGAGCAGTTCTTC. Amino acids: CASSPRTSDYNEQFF.

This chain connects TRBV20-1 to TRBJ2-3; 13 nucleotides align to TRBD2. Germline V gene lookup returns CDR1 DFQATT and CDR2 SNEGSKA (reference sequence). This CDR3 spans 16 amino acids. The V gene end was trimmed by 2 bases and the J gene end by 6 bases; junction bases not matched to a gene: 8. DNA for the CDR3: TGCAGTGCTAGAACCCCGGGACTAGCGGGAATCGATACGCAGTATTTT. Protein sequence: CSARTPGLAGIDTQYF.

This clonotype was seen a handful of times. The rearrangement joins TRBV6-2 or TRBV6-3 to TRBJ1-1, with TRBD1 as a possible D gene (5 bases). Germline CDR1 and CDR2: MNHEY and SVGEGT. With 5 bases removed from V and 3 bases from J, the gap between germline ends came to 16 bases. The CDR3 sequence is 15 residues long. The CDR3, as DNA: TGTGCCAGCAGTAAATATGGGGGTTTCTACACTGAAGCTTTCTTT. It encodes CASSKYGGFYTEAFF.

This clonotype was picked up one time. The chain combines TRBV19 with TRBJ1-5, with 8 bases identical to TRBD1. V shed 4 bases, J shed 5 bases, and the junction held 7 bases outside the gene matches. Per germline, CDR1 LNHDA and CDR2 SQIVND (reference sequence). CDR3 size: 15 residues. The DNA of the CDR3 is TGTGCCAGTAGTACCCAAGACAGGGGTTATCAGCCCCAGCATTTT. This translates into CASSTQDRGYQPQHF.

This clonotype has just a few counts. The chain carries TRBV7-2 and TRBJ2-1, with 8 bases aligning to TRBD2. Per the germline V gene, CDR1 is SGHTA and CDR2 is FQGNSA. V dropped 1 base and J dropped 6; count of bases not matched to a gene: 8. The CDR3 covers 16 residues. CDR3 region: CASSLGGTSSPNEQFF. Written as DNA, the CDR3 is TGTGCCAGCAGCTTAGGTGGGACTAGTTCCCCCAATGAGCAGTTCTTC.

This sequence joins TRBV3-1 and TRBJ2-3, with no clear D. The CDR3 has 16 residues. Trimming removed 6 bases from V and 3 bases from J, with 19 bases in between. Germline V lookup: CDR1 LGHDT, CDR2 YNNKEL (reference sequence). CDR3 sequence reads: CASSSRLGFPTDTQYF. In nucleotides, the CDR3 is TGTGCCAGCAGTTCCCGACTGGGTTTCCCAACAGATACGCAGTATTTT.

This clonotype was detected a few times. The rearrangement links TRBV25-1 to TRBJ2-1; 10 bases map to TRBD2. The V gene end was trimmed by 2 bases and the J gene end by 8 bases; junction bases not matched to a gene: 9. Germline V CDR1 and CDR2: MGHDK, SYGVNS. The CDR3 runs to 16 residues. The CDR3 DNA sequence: TGTGCCAGCAGTGAAGGTGGTCTAGCGGGAGCCCATGAGCAGTTCTTC. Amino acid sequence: CASSEGGLAGAHEQFF.

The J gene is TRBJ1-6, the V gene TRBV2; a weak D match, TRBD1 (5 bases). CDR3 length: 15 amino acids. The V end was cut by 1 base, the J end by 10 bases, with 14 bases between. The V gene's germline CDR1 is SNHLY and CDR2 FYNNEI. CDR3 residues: CASSEGSGFLSPLHF. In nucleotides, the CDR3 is TGTGCCAGCAGTGAAGGTTCAGGGTTTCTCTCACCCCTCCACTTT. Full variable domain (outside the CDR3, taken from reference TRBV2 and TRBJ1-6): EPEVTQTPSHQVTQMGQEVILRCVPISNHLYFYWYRQILGQKVEFLVSFYNNEISEKSEIFDDQFSVERPDGSNFTLKIRSTKLEDSAMYFCASSEGSGFLSPLHFGNGTRLTVT.

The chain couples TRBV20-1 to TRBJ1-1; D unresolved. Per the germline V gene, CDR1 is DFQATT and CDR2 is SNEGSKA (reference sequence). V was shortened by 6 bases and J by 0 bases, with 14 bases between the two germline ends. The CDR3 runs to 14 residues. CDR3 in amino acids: CSAGLGVMNTEAFF. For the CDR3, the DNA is TGCAGTGCGGGATTAGGAGTCATGAACACTGAAGCTTTCTTT.

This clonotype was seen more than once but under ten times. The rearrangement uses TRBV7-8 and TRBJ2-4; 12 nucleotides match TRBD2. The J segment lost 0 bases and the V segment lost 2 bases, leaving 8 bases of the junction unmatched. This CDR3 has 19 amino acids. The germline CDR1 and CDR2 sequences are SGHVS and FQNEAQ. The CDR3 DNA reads TGTGCCAGCAGCTTATTGGCTAGCGGGGGGGTCCCAGCCAAAAACATTCAGTACTTC. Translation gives CASSLLASGGVPAKNIQYF.